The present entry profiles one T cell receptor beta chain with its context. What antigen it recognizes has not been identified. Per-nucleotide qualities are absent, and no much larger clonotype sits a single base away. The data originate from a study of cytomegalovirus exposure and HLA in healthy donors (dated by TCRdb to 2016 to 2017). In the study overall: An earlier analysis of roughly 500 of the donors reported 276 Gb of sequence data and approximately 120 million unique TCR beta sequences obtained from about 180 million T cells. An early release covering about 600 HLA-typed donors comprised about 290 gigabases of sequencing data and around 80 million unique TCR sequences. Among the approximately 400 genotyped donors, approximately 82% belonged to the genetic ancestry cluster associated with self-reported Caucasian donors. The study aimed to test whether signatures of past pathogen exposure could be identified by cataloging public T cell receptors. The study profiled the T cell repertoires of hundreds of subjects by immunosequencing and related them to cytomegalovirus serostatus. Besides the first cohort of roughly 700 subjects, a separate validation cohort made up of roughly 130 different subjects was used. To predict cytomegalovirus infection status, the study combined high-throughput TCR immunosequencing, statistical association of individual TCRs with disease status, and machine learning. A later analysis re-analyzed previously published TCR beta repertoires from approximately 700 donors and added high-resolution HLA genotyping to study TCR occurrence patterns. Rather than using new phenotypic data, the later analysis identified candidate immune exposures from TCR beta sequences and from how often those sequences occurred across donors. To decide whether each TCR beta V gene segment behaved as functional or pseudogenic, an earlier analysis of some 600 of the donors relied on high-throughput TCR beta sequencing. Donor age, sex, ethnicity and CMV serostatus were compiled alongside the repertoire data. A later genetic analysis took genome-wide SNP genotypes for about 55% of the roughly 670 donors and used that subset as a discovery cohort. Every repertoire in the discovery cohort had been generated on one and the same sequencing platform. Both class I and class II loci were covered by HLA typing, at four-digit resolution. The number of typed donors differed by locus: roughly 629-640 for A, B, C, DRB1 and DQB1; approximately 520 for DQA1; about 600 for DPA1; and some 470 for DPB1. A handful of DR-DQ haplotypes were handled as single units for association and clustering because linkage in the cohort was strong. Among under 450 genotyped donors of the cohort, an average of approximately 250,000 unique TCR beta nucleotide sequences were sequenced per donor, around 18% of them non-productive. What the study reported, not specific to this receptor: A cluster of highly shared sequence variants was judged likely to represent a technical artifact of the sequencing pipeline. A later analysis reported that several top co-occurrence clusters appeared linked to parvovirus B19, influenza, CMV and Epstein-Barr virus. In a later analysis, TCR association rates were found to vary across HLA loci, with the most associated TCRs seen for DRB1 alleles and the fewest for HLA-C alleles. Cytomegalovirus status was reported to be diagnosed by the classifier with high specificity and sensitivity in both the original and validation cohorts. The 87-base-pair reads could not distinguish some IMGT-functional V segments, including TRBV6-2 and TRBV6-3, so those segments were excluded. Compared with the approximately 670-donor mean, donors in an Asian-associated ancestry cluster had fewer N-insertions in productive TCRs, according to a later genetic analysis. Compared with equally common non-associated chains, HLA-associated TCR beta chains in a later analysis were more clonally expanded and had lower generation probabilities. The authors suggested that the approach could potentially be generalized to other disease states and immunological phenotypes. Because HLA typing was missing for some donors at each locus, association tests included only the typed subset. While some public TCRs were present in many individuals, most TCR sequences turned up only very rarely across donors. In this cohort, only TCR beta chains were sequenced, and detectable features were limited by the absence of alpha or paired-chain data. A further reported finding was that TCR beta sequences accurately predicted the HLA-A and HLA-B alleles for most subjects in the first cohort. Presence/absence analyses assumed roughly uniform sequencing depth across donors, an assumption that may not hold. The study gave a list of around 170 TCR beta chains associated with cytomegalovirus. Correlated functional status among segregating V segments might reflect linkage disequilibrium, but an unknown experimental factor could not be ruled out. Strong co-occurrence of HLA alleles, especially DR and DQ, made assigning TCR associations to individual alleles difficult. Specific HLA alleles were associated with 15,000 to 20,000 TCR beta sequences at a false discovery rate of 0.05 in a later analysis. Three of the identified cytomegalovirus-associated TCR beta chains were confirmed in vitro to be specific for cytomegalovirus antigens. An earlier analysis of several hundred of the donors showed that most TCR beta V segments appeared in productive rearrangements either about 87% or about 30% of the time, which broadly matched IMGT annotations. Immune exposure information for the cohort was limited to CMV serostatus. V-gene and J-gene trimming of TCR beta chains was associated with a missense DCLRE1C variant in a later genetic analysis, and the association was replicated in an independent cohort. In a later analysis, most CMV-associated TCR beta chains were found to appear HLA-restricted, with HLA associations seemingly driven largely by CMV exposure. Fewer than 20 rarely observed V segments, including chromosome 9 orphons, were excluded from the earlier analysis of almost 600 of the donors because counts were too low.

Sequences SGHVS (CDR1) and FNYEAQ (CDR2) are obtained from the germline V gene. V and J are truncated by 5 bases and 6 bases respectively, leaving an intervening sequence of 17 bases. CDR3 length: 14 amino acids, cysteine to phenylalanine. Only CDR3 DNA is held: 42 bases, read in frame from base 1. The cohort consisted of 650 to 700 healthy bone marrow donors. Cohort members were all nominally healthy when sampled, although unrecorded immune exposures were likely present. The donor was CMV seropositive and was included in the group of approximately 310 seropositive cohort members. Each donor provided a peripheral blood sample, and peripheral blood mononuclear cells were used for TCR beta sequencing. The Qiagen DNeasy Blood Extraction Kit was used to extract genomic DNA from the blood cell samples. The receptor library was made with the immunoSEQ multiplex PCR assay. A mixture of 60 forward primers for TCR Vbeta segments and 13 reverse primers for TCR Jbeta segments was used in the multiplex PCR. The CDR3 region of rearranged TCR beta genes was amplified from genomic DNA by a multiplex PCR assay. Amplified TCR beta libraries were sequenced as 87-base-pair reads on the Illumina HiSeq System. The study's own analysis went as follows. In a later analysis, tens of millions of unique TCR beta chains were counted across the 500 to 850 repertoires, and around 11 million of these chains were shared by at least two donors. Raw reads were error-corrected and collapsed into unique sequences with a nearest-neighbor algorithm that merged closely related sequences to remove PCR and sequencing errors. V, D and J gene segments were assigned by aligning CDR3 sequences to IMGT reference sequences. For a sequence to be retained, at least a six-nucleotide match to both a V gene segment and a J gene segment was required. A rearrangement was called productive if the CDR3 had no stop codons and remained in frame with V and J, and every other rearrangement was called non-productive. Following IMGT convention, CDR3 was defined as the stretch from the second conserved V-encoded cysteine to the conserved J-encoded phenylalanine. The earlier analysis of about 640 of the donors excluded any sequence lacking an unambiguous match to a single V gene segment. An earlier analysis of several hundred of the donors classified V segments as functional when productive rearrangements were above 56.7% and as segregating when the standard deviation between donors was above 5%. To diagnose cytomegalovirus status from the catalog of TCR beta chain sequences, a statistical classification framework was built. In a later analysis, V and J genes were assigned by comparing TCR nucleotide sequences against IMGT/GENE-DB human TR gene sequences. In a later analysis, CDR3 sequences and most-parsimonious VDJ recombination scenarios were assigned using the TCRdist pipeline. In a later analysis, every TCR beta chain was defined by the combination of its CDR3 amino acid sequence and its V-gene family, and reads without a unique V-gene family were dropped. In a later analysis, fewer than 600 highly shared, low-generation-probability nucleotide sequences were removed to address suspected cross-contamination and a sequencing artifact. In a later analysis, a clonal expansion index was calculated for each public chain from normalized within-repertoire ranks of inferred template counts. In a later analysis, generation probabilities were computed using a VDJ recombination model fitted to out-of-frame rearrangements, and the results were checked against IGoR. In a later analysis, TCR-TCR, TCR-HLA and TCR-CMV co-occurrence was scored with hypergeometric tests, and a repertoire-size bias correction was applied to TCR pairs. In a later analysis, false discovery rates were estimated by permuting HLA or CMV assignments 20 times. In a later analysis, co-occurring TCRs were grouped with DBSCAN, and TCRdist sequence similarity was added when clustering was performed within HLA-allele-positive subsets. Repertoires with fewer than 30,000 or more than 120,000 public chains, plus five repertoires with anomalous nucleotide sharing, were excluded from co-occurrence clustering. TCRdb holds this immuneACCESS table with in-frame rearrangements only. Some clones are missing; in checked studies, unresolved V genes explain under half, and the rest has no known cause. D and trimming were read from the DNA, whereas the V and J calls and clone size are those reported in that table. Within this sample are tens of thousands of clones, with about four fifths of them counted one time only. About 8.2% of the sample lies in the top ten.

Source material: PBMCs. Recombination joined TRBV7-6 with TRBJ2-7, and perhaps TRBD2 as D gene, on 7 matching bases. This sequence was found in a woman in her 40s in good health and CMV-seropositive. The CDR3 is CASSRGARTSEQYF. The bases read TGTGCCAGCAGCCGGGGGGCCCGGACCTCCGAGCAGTACTTC.